Below, one T cell receptor beta chain is given with its context. Its antigen remains unidentified. These data belong to a study of blood T cells in healthy people across ages. Across the whole study: For every two T cells, template switching captured about one barcoded beta molecule.

CDR3 length: 13 amino acids. It was with a sample-barcoded 5' primer and a J-beta primer mix that a second PCR of roughly 6 to 11 cycles was run. Each CDR3 protein gets one entry after TCRdb re-called the 5' RACE reads with MiXCR. The sample has roughly 1.5 million distinct CDR3 sequences, roughly two fifths seen once. Whole-study findings and limits: Diversity of TCR beta correlated strongly with naive T cell percentage.

The specimen was blood. This chain connects TRBV12-3 or TRBV12-4 to TRBJ2-4, with D tentatively TRBD1 or TRBD2 (7 bases each). The J call may not be correct, given that the DNA end is closer to TRBJ2-7. The sequence derives from a woman under 30 in good health. The CDR3 protein is CASSKQGGDEQYF. The CDR3 DNA sequence: TGTGCCAGCAGTAAGCAGGGGGGGGACGAGCAGTACTTC.